The 20 T cell receptor beta chains reported below all come from one sample, sequenced in a study of blood T cell repertoires in COVID-19. Sequencing was performed with immunoSEQ multiplex PCR; in TCRdb, only in-frame clones are kept and a portion is missing. The sample consists of about 380,000 clones, more than 75% of them appearing once. Sequences were obtained from peripheral blood. These receptors came from a human donor with acute or convalescent COVID-19. The donor label of this sample is uncertain.

The V gene is TRBV5-1, the J gene TRBJ2-5; D is unclear. V dropped 2 bases and J dropped 0 bases, with 8 bases sitting between them. This CDR3 has 14 residues. From germline, CDR1 is SGHRS and CDR2 YFSETQ. The DNA for the CDR3 is TGCGCCAGCAGCTTACAGTCATACCAAGAGACCCAGTACTTC. Translation gives CASSLQSYQETQYF.

This chain uses TRBV2 with TRBJ2-3, with unresolved D. Germline assignment: CDR1 SNHLY and CDR2 FYNNEI. V gave up 5 bases and J gave up 5 bases, with 8 bases separating them. CDR3 length equals 12 residues. The DNA of the CDR3 is TGTGCCAGCAGTACCGGCGGAGATACGCAGTATTTT. Protein: CASSTGGDTQYF.

The rearrangement joins TRBV19 to TRBJ1-1; no clear D gene. This CDR3 is 15 amino acids long. V was trimmed by 5 bases and J by 4 bases, leaving 17 bases between them. Per the germline V gene, CDR1 is LNHDA and CDR2 is SQIVND (reference sequence). CDR3: CASSQEDATATEAFF. The CDR3 coding sequence is TGTGCCAGTAGTCAGGAGGACGCAACCGCCACTGAAGCTTTCTTT.

The V call is TRBV19, the J call TRBJ2-6; no clear D gene. The CDR3 has 19 residues. Germline CDR1 and CDR2: LNHDA and SQIVND (reference sequence). V was cut by 2 bases and J by 0 bases, with 17 bases left in between. CDR3: CASSIIRSQTRSGANVLTF. The CDR3 DNA reads TGTGCCAGTAGTATAATCCGGAGCCAAACCCGCTCTGGGGCCAACGTCCTGACTTTC. The full variable domain, in which reference TRBV19 and TRBJ2-6 provide the parts outside the CDR3, is DGGITQSPKYLFRKEGQNVTLSCEQNLNHDAMYWYRQDPGQGLRLIYYSQIVNDFQKGDIAEGYSVSREKKESFPLTVTSAQKNPTAFYLCASSIIRSQTRSGANVLTFGAGSRLTVL.

The chain has TRBV5-1 and TRBJ1-1; TRBD1 might be the D (6 bases). Trimming left V 4 bases short and J 6 bases short, with 16 bases between. The CDR3 sequence is 14 residues long. CDR1 SGHRS and CDR2 YFSETQ come from the germline V gene. The CDR3 DNA reads as TGCGCCAGCAGCGCCTTGACAGGTGGCCCTGAAGCTTTCTTT. Translating gives CASSALTGGPEAFF.

The chain has TRBV28 and TRBJ1-1; 8 bases line up with TRBD1. In germline, CDR1 is MDHEN, CDR2 SYDVKM. V was clipped by 5 bases and J by 4 bases; unmatched bases: 9. The CDR3 is 15 residues long. In nucleotides, the CDR3 is TGTGCCAGCAGTCCCAGGGGGCGTTTGGGCACTGAAGCTTTCTTT. Protein sequence: CASSPRGRLGTEAFF.

Comments on this clone: The junction departs from germline at one end; a sequencing error may be responsible. The chain uses TRBV15 and TRBJ2-7, with TRBD2 as a possible D gene (5 bases). The CDR3 is 14 amino acids. Germline assignment: CDR1 LNHNV and CDR2 YYDKDF (reference sequence). CDR3 coding DNA: TGTGCCACCAGCCGAGATCGAGGGAATTACGAGCAGTACTTC. This translates into CATSRDRGNYEQYF.

The chain employs TRBV5-1 and TRBJ2-2, with D perhaps matching TRBD2 (5 bases). V lost 2 bases to trimming and J lost 1 base, with 9 bases between them. In germline, CDR1 is SGHRS, CDR2 YFSETQ. This CDR3 has 15 amino acids. CDR3 loop: CASSLSRGNTGELFF. The CDR3 region has the DNA TGCGCCAGCAGCTTAAGTCGGGGGAACACCGGGGAGCTGTTTTTT.

The chain employs TRBV29-1 and TRBJ1-1, with D unclear. Germline-derived CDR1 and CDR2 are SQVTM and ANQGSEA. V shed 7 bases and J shed 11 bases, with 26 bases lying between them. The CDR3 loop spans 14 amino acids. CDR3: CSGDRAEETRGAFF. CDR3 sequence (DNA): TGCAGCGGGGATCGCGCCGAGGAAACCCGAGGGGCTTTCTTT.

The rearrangement links TRBV2 to TRBJ1-2; D not certain. This CDR3 contains 11 residues. The V and J ends lost 11 bases and 6 bases respectively, with 13 bases between them. The germline V gene has CDR1 SNHLY and CDR2 FYNNEI. The CDR3: CALGRGNGYTF. The CDR3 nucleotides are TGTGCCCTCGGACGGGGAAATGGCTACACCTTC.

This chain connects TRBV2 to TRBJ1-6, with D tentatively TRBD1 (6 bases). V lost 11 bases and J 2 bases, leaving 13 bases between the germline ends. The germline CDR1 and CDR2 sequences are SNHLY and FYNNEI. The CDR3 has 14 residues. The chain's CDR3 is CAGRQEPYNSPLHF. CDR3 sequence (DNA): TGTGCCGGGAGACAGGAGCCCTATAATTCACCCCTCCACTTT.

The chain links TRBV13 to TRBJ2-1; 7 nucleotides align to TRBD1. J was trimmed by 4 bases and V by 2 bases; bases with no gene match: 5. This CDR3 is 15 amino acids long. Germline CDR1 and CDR2: PRHDT and FYEKMQ (reference sequence). The CDR3 reads CASSLTGALYNEQFF. DNA of the CDR3: TGTGCCAGCAGCTTAACAGGGGCCTTATACAATGAGCAGTTCTTC.

The chain employs TRBV7-9 and TRBJ2-7, with D possibly being TRBD2 (6 bases). The V gene's germline CDR1 is SEHNR and CDR2 FQNEAQ (reference sequence). The V gene lost 8 bases and the J gene lost 4 bases, with 18 bases spanning the gap. The CDR3 is made up of 14 amino acids. Written as DNA, the CDR3 is TGTGCCAGCTCCCTCAACCTAGGAGGGTACGAGCAGTACTTC. It codes for CASSLNLGGYEQYF.

The chain uses TRBV28 and TRBJ2-3, with 9 bases matching TRBD2. J gave up 0 bases and V 3 bases, and 4 bases lay outside the gene matches. Germline assignment: CDR1 MDHEN and CDR2 SYDVKM. This CDR3 is built from 16 residues. The CDR3 bases are TGTGCCAGCAGTTTTAAGCGGGGGGTTAGCACAGATACGCAGTATTTT. Residues: CASSFKRGVSTDTQYF.

The rearrangement joins TRBV11-2 to TRBJ2-7; D may be TRBD1 (6 bases). Germline V lookup: CDR1 SGHAT, CDR2 FQNNGV. CDR3 size: 15 residues. Trimming stripped 2 bases from V and 3 bases from J, with 14 bases between. The CDR3 here is CASSLNPDSYYEQYF. The CDR3 DNA is TGTGCCAGCAGCTTAAACCCGGACAGCTACTACGAGCAGTACTTC.

V is TRBV18 and J is TRBJ1-1; D is unresolved. Trimming left V 2 bases short and J 0 bases short, with 7 bases between. Germline V lookup: CDR1 KGHSH, CDR2 LQKENI. The CDR3 runs to 14 residues. CDR3 in amino acids: CASSPDTLNTEAFF. In DNA, the CDR3 is TGTGCCAGCTCACCAGACACCCTGAACACTGAAGCTTTCTTT.

The chain combines TRBV12-3 or TRBV12-4 with TRBJ1-1; no reliable D call. The CDR3 runs to 13 residues. V was pared by 6 bases and J by 1 base, with 9 bases between. In nucleotides, the CDR3 is TGTGCCAGCAGCCGAGGCCGGAACACTGAAGCTTTCTTT. This encodes CASSRGRNTEAFF.

The V call is TRBV2, the J call TRBJ2-1, with TRBD1 identical over 10 bases. CDR1 is SNHLY, CDR2 FYNNEI, per germline. This CDR3 comprises 12 residues. J gave up 12 bases and V 7 bases, and 6 bases lay outside the gene matches. CDR3 coding DNA: TGTGCCAGCAAGAAGGACAGGGGGACGCAGTTCTTC. Translated: CASKKDRGTQFF.

This chain joins TRBV11-3 and TRBJ1-1; 8 bases line up with TRBD1. The ends lost 8 bases at V and 11 bases at J; junction bases unmatched: 19. Germline CDR1 SGHNT, CDR2 YENEEA. This CDR3 spans 15 amino acids. The CDR3 region has the DNA TGTGCCAGCTTTCGCTTTCCGGACAGGGCGCCGGGGGCTTTCTTT. Translation gives CASFRFPDRAPGAFF.

This rearrangement joins TRBV25-1 to TRBJ1-3, with 8 bases fitting TRBD1. CDR3 size: 15 residues. V was clipped by 5 bases and J by 2 bases; unmatched bases: 5. Germline V gene lookup returns CDR1 MGHDK and CDR2 SYGVNS. The DNA for the CDR3 is TGTGCCAGCAGTCCGAAACAGGGGGCTGGAAACACCATATATTTT. This encodes CASSPKQGAGNTIYF.